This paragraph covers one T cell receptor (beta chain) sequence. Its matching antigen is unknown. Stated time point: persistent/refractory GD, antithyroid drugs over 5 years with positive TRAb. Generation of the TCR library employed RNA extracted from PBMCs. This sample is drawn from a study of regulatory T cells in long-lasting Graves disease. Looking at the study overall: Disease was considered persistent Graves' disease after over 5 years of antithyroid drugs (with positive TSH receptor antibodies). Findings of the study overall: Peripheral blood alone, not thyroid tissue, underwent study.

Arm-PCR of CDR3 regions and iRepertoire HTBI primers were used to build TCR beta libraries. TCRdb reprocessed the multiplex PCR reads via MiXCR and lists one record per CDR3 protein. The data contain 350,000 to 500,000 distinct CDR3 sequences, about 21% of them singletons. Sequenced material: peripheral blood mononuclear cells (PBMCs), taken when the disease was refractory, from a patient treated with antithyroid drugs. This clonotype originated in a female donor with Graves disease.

In nucleotides, the CDR3 is TGTGCCAGCAGTTACAAGCGGGGTTTGTTCAATGAGCAGTTCTTC. Translated: CASSYKRGLFNEQFF. The chain carries TRBV6-5 and TRBJ2-1, with TRBD2 identical over 7 bases. The CDR3 totals 15 residues. Germline V gene data show CDR1 as MNHEY and CDR2 as SVGAGI. V lost 2 bases, J lost 6 bases, and 7 bases stayed unmatched.